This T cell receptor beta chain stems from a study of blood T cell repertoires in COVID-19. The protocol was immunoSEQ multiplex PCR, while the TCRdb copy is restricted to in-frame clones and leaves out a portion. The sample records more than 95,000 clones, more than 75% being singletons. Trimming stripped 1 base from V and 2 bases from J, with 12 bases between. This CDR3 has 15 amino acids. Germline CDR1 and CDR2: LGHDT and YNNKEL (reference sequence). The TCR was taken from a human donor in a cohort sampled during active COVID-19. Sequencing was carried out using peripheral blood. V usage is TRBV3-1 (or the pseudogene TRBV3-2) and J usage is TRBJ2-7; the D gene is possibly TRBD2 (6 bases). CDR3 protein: CASSQVNGGAYEQYF. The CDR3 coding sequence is TGTGCCAGCAGCCAAGTAAATGGCGGGGCCTACGAGCAGTACTTC.